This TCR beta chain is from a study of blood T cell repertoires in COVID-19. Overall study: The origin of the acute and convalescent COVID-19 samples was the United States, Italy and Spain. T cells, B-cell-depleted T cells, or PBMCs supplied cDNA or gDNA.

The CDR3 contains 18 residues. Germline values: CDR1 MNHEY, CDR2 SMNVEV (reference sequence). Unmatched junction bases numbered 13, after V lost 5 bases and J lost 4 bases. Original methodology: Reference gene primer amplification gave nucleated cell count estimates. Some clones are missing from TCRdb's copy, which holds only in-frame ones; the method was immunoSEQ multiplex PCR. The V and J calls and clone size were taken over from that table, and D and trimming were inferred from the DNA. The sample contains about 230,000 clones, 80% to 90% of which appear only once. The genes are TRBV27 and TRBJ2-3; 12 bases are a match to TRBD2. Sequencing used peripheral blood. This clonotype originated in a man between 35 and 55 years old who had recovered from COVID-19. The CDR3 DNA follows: TGTGCCAGCAGTCCCACTCCAACGACTAGCGGGAGTTCAGATACGCAGTATTTT. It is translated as CASSPTPTTSGSSDTQYF.